Following are 10 T cell receptor beta chains from one sample sequenced in a study of blood T cell repertoires in COVID-19. Clones were read by immunoSEQ multiplex PCR, and TCRdb kept only the in-frame ones, dropping some. Of some 80,000 clones listed, around four fifths are singletons. The sequencing sample was made of peripheral blood. The receptors originated from a human donor in a cohort sampled during active COVID-19.

The chain employs TRBV7-2 and TRBJ2-7, with a possible D match to TRBD2 (7 bases). Germline assignment: CDR1 SGHTA and CDR2 FQGNSA. Between the trimmed V and J ends, which lost 3 bases and 4 bases, there was a span of 16 bases. This CDR3 has 15 amino acids. The chain's CDR3 is CASSLDRGAGYEQYF. The CDR3, as DNA: TGTGCCAGCAGCTTGGATCGGGGGGCGGGTTACGAGCAGTACTTC.

The rearrangement links TRBV30 to TRBJ1-6, with 7 bases lining up with TRBD1. The CDR3 is 14 amino acids. Germline V CDR1 and CDR2: GTSNPN, SVGIG (reference sequence). V was clipped by 2 bases and J by 7 bases; unmatched bases: 5. The CDR3 sequence is CAWSIGTENSPLHF. The CDR3 bases are TGTGCCTGGAGTATCGGGACAGAAAATTCACCCCTCCACTTT.

The chain has TRBV7-8 and TRBJ2-3, with D perhaps matching TRBD1 (5 bases). V gave up 7 bases and J gave up 5 bases, with 22 bases separating them. Germline CDR1 and CDR2: SGHVS and FQNEAQ. This CDR3 comprises 16 residues. The CDR3 reads CASNKPGLNLGDTQYF. DNA of the CDR3: TGTGCCAGCAACAAACCAGGGCTGAATCTGGGAGATACGCAGTATTTT.

This chain connects TRBV6-5 to TRBJ2-2, with TRBD1 matching over 8 bases. CDR3 length equals 14 residues. The junction had 7 bases not matched to a gene; V was cut back by 7 bases and J by 6 bases. Germline V gives CDR1 MNHEY, CDR2 SVGAGI. The CDR3 DNA reads as TGTGCCAGCATCAGGGGGCGCGATGCCGGGGAGCTGTTTTTT. Protein: CASIRGRDAGELFF.

The rearrangement uses TRBV19 and TRBJ1-2, with no clear D. V dropped 5 bases and J dropped 1 base, with 5 bases sitting between them. CDR1 is LNHDA and CDR2 is SQIVND in the germline V gene (reference sequence). This CDR3 spans 12 amino acids. The CDR3 loop reads CASSVFNYGYTF. The CDR3 DNA is TGTGCCAGTAGTGTATTTAACTATGGCTACACCTTC.

The V and J genes are TRBV18 and TRBJ1-1; maybe TRBD1 (5 bases). The CDR3 length is 16 residues. The V end lost 1 base, the J end lost 1 base, and 13 bases lay between the germline ends. Germline values: CDR1 KGHSH, CDR2 LQKENI. The CDR3 coding sequence is TGTGCCAGCTCACCACGGGCGGGGCAGGAGAACACTGAAGCTTTCTTT. It specifies CASSPRAGQENTEAFF.

The J gene is TRBJ2-2, the V gene TRBV11-2; 13 bases align to TRBD2. J was trimmed by 6 bases and V by 5 bases; bases with no gene match: 3. The germline CDR1 and CDR2 sequences are SGHAT and FQNNGV. CDR3 length: 15 amino acids. CDR3 coding DNA: TGTGCCAGCAGCATCACTAGCGGGGGGGCCGGGGAGCTGTTTTTT. This gives the protein CASSITSGGAGELFF.

The chain joins TRBV5-4 to TRBJ1-2, with a weak D call TRBD1 (5 bases). CDR3 length: 16 amino acids. Germline CDR1 is SGHNT and CDR2 is YYREEE (reference sequence). V was pared by 4 bases and J by 4 bases, with 20 bases between. The CDR3 nucleotides are TGTGCCAGCAGCCCCGGGGAGGGAGGGGCCGTCTATGGCTACACCTTC. Its translation: CASSPGEGGAVYGYTF.

This rearrangement joins TRBV5-4 to TRBJ2-7; possibly TRBD1 for D (6 bases). This CDR3 contains 12 residues. V was pared by 4 bases and J by 7 bases, with 12 bases between. Germline CDR1 reads SGHNT; CDR2 reads YYREEE (reference sequence). CDR3 nucleotides: TGTGCCAGCAGCGTGGGACATACGGAGCAGTACTTC. Translation gives CASSVGHTEQYF.

The chain has TRBV4-1 and TRBJ2-7; a weak D match, TRBD1 (6 bases). Germline V gene data show CDR1 as MGHRA and CDR2 as YSYEKL. The V gene lost 1 base and the J gene lost 2 bases, with 12 bases spanning the gap. The CDR3 runs 15 residues. Here the CDR3 reads CASSQVQDSTYEQYF. The CDR3 nucleotides are TGCGCCAGCAGCCAAGTACAGGACAGTACCTACGAGCAGTACTTC.